The 10 T cell receptor beta chains below were found in one sample sequenced in a study of human T cells and chemical hapten exposure. Time point denoted: patch test 2, 6 weeks after DPC sensitization. Treatment defined: therapeutic diphenylcyclopropenone sensitization with weekly scalp DPC. MiXCR, applied by TCRdb to the RACE reads, yields one record per CDR3 protein. The sample comprises fewer than 100,000 distinct CDR3 sequences, about 9.3% of which are singletons, and just over 2% rests with the top ten. The material was whole blood, obtained in connection with sensitization to the hapten diphenylcyclopropenone (DPC). Source of these receptors: a woman in her forties with alopecia areata. Some clones in this sample may be carry-over from other donors' samples.

This chain uses TRBV28 with TRBJ1-2; TRBD1 matches at 9 bases. The CDR3 contains 15 residues. Looked up from germline, CDR1 is MDHEN and CDR2 is SYDVKM. The J segment lost 0 bases and the V segment lost 8 bases, leaving 7 bases of the junction unmatched. CDR3 region: CASQTGGSTNYGYTF. In DNA form, the CDR3 reads TGTGCCAGCCAAACAGGGGGCTCTACTAACTATGGCTACACCTTC.

This clonotype came up a few times. The genes are TRBV20-1 and TRBJ1-1; TRBD1 aligns across 7 bases. J gave up 1 base and V 3 bases, and 8 bases lay outside the gene matches. The CDR3 loop spans 15 amino acids. CDR1 DFQATT and CDR2 SNEGSKA come from the germline V gene (reference sequence). CDR3 bases: TGCAGTGCTAGTAACTTGAGGGACAGGAACACTGAAGCTTTCTTT. Amino acid sequence: CSASNLRDRNTEAFF.

This clonotype was found a few times. The genes are TRBV4-1 and TRBJ1-5; D gene ambiguous. V dropped 0 bases and J dropped 1 base, with 4 bases sitting between them. This CDR3 spans 14 amino acids. Germline CDR1 and CDR2: MGHRA and YSYEKL. The CDR3 loop reads CASSQDYSNQPQHF. As DNA, the CDR3 is TGCGCCAGCAGCCAAGATTACAGCAATCAGCCCCAGCATTTT.

This clonotype was seen a few times. The chain couples TRBV5-4 to TRBJ1-5; possible D gene TRBD1, 6 bases. The length of the CDR3 is 13 residues. Between the trimmed V and J ends, which lost 0 bases and 9 bases, there was a span of 10 bases. Germline V gives CDR1 SGHNT, CDR2 YYREEE (reference sequence). DNA of the CDR3: TGTGCCAGCAGCTTGGAGGGACACGGGCCCCAGCATTTT. Translating gives CASSLEGHGPQHF.

This clonotype was seen many times. V usage is TRBV27 and J usage is TRBJ2-1; no definite D call. V was pared by 1 base and J by 5 bases, with 9 bases between. The CDR3 runs 14 residues. The germline CDR1 and CDR2 sequences are MNHEY and SMNVEV (reference sequence). For the CDR3, the DNA is TGTGCCAGCAGTTTATGGGCAGATAACAATGAGCAGTTCTTC. Amino acid sequence: CASSLWADNNEQFF.

This clonotype was counted a few times. The chain employs TRBV7-9 and TRBJ2-7; D unresolved. The CDR3 consists of 10 residues. V was cut by 8 bases and J by 2 bases, with 4 bases left in between. Per germline, CDR1 SEHNR and CDR2 FQNEAQ (reference sequence). CDR3 in DNA: TGTGCCAGCGGGGCCTACGAGCAGTACTTC. Translating gives CASGAYEQYF.

This clonotype showed up many times. V gene TRBV4-2 combines with J gene TRBJ1-5; D not resolved. Germline V lookup: CDR1 LGHNA, CDR2 YNFKEQ. This CDR3 contains 16 residues. V lost 2 bases, J lost 0 bases, and 11 bases lay in between. CDR3 nucleotides: TGTGCCAGCAGCCAATATCTCAGCTATAGCAATCAGCCCCAGCATTTT. Translation: CASSQYLSYSNQPQHF.

This clonotype showed up just a few times. The chain has TRBV4-1 and TRBJ2-1; D tentatively reads TRBD1 or TRBD2 (5 bases each). The CDR3 loop spans 13 amino acids. Trimming took off 3 bases at V and 3 bases at J, with 6 bases between the two ends. Germline V gene lookup returns CDR1 MGHRA and CDR2 YSYEKL. The CDR3 bases are TGCGCCAGCAGCCAGGGGGACTACAATGAGCAGTTCTTC. Amino acids: CASSQGDYNEQFF.

The rearrangement joins TRBV5-4 to TRBJ1-1; the D gene is possibly TRBD1 (6 bases). The CDR3 covers 15 residues. Germline CDR1 SGHNT, CDR2 YYREEE (reference sequence). The germline V and J ends were trimmed by 1 base and 1 base, with 11 bases remaining between them. The CDR3 nucleotides are TGTGCCAGCAGCTTGAAGACAGGCCCGAACACTGAAGCTTTCTTT. Protein sequence: CASSLKTGPNTEAFF.

This chain links TRBV27 with TRBJ1-5; D gene unclear. The germline V and J ends were trimmed by 2 bases and 4 bases, with 6 bases remaining between them. CDR3 length equals 13 residues. Germline lookup yields CDR1 MNHEY and CDR2 SMNVEV (reference sequence). The CDR3 loop is CASSLQWNQPQHF. CDR3 coding DNA: TGTGCCAGCAGTTTACAATGGAATCAGCCCCAGCATTTT.